The clone carrying this T cell receptor (beta chain) was seen at least ten times. The data are from a study of T-cell reconstitution after alpha-beta-depleted transplantation in children. The TCRbeta library incorporated unique molecular identifiers. TCRdb re-analysed the PCR reads in MiXCR, keeping a single row per CDR3 protein. The profile shows about 24,000 distinct CDR3 sequences, 9.5% to 13% of them singletons. V lost 2 bases and J 2 bases, leaving 15 bases between the germline ends. There are 15 residues in the CDR3. CDR1 and CDR2 (germline): DFQATT, SNEGSKA (reference sequence). The sequences come from PBMCs from the stem cell graft donor, collected from the stem cell graft. This chain connects TRBV20-1 to TRBJ2-5; weak D call: TRBD1 (5 bases). The receptor comes from a human donor who donated a stem cell graft to a child with chronic granulomatous disease. The CDR3 DNA follows: TGCAGTGCTAGACTTAAGGGGATATTACAAGAGACCCAGTACTTC. It encodes CSARLKGILQETQYF.